The 15 T cell receptor beta chains below come from one sample, sequenced in a study of blood T cell repertoires in COVID-19. The protocol was immunoSEQ multiplex PCR, while the TCRdb copy is restricted to in-frame clones and leaves out a portion. The table records 400,000 to 550,000 clones, 87% of them present only once. What was sequenced was PBMCs or T cells enriched from blood (not recorded which). The receptors originated from a young woman with acute COVID-19.

The chain couples TRBV6-5 to TRBJ1-3; D call uncertain. V lost 3 bases and J 4 bases, leaving 13 bases between the germline ends. Germline V gives CDR1 MNHEY, CDR2 SVGAGI. This CDR3 region has 15 residues. The CDR3 DNA reads as TGTGCCAGCAGTTATTCCTTTAGGAGAGGAAACACCATATATTTT. Translated, it gives CASSYSFRRGNTIYF.

V usage is TRBV9 and J usage is TRBJ2-3; D might be TRBD1 (6 bases). Deletions cut 4 bases from V and 1 base from J, with 13 bases between. Germline V gives CDR1 SGDLS, CDR2 YYNGEE. The CDR3 contains 15 residues. CDR3: CASSLQGRGTDTQYF. CDR3 DNA sequence: TGTGCCAGCAGCTTACAGGGACGGGGCACAGATACGCAGTATTTT.

The chain carries TRBV28 and TRBJ1-1, with D maybe TRBD1 (6 bases). V shed 4 bases and J shed 7 bases, with 19 bases lying between them. The germline gives CDR1 MDHEN, CDR2 SYDVKM. The CDR3 contains 15 residues. The CDR3 here is CASSSQGLRRDEAFF. CDR3 bases: TGTGCCAGCAGTTCACAGGGTCTAAGACGGGATGAAGCTTTCTTT.

V and J are TRBV5-4 and TRBJ1-1, with 8 bases aligning to TRBD1. CDR1 and CDR2 from the germline V gene are SGHNT and YYREEE (reference sequence). The CDR3 has 18 residues. With 6 bases clipped from V and 1 base from J, the junction kept 17 bases outside the gene matches. DNA of the CDR3: TGTGCCAGCACCTTCCCGAATCCACAGGGGGTGGGGAACACTGAAGCTTTCTTT. Amino acids: CASTFPNPQGVGNTEAFF. Looking up the rest from reference TRBV5-4 and TRBJ1-1 gives the full variable domain: ETGVTQSPTHLIKTRGQQVTLRCSSQSGHNTVSWYQQALGQGPQFIFQYYREEENGRGNFPPRFSGLQFPNYSSELNVNALELDDSALYLCASTFPNPQGVGNTEAFFGQGTRLTVV.

The rearrangement links TRBV30 to TRBJ1-5; 7 nucleotides align to TRBD1. Losses at the gene ends were 0 bases for V and 0 bases for J; bases not matched to a gene: 5. Per germline, CDR1 GTSNPN and CDR2 SVGIG (reference sequence). There are 16 residues in the CDR3. The CDR3, as DNA: TGTGCCTGGAGTGTAGAGGGGGCGTATAGCAATCAGCCCCAGCATTTT. Protein: CAWSVEGAYSNQPQHF.

This clone has a single count. The chain uses TRBV6-5 and TRBJ2-7, with D maybe TRBD2 (6 bases). This CDR3 has 14 residues. Germline CDR1 is MNHEY and CDR2 is SVGAGI. Trimming removed 5 bases from V and 2 bases from J, with 13 bases in between. CDR3 residues: CASSRGLRTYEQYF. The CDR3 nucleotides read TGTGCCAGCAGTCGGGGACTTAGAACCTACGAGCAGTACTTC.

V and J are TRBV9 and TRBJ2-1; 8 bases fit TRBD1. Germline-derived CDR1 and CDR2 are SGDLS and YYNGEE. The J segment lost 5 bases and the V segment lost 3 bases, leaving 7 bases of the junction unmatched. The CDR3 is made up of 15 amino acids. Here the CDR3 reads CASSGVTGDHNEQFF. DNA of the CDR3: TGTGCCAGCAGCGGGGTGACAGGGGATCACAATGAGCAGTTCTTC.

A remark on this clone: This sample includes further DNA sequences coding for the same CDR3. V is TRBV2 and J is TRBJ2-5; TRBD2 might be the D (6 bases). CDR1 and CDR2 from the germline V gene are SNHLY and FYNNEI. V lost 4 bases and J 2 bases, leaving 8 bases between the germline ends. This CDR3 is 13 amino acids long. The CDR3 DNA reads as TGTGCCAGCAGTGTGGACTATCAAGAGACCCAGTACTTC. It translates to CASSVDYQETQYF.

The chain carries TRBV9 and TRBJ2-7; D is possibly TRBD2 (5 bases). CDR1 is SGDLS and CDR2 is YYNGEE in the germline V gene. The CDR3 is 17 amino acids. V was clipped by 4 bases and J by 6 bases, with 26 bases between them. This CDR3 is CASSLTDGSYVGGEQYF. As DNA, the CDR3 is TGTGCCAGCAGCTTAACAGACGGATCCTATGTCGGAGGCGAGCAGTACTTC. The whole variable domain, remainder taken from reference TRBV9 and TRBJ2-7, is DSGVTQTPKHLITATGQRVTLRCSPRSGDLSVYWYQQSLDQGLQFLIQYYNGEERAKGNILERFSAQQFPDLHSELNLSSLELGDSALYFCASSLTDGSYVGGEQYFGPGTRLTVT.

The chain combines TRBV27 with TRBJ2-1, with TRBD2 matching 11 bases. The CDR3 is 15 amino acids. With V trimmed by 4 bases and J by 4 bases, 3 bases remained unmatched. The germline gives CDR1 MNHEY, CDR2 SMNVEV (reference sequence). The CDR3: CASSYGTSGYNEQFF. CDR3 nucleotides: TGTGCCAGCAGTTATGGGACTAGCGGTTACAATGAGCAGTTCTTC.

The V gene is TRBV24-1, the J gene TRBJ1-1, with TRBD1 matching 8 bases. The CDR3 runs 15 residues. CDR1 is KGHDR and CDR2 is SFDVKD in the germline V gene. V lost 7 bases and J lost 1; bases outside the gene matches: 7. CDR3 nucleotides: TGTGCCACCAGATCAGGGGGCTCCCCGAACACTGAAGCTTTCTTT. It specifies CATRSGGSPNTEAFF.

The genes are TRBV10-3 and TRBJ2-3; TRBD1 matches 7 bases. The CDR3 runs 16 residues. The trim removed 7 bases at V and 0 bases at J, leaving 10 bases unmatched. The V gene's germline CDR1 is ENHRY and CDR2 SYGVKD. The CDR3 sequence is CAIKGQAGGSTDTQYF. CDR3 in DNA: TGTGCCATCAAAGGACAGGCAGGGGGAAGCACAGATACGCAGTATTTT.

The rearrangement joins TRBV2 to TRBJ1-1, with D perhaps TRBD1 (6 bases). The CDR3 is 15 amino acids. CDR1 SNHLY and CDR2 FYNNEI come from the germline V gene. Trimming left V 0 bases short and J 4 bases short, with 12 bases between. CDR3: CASSEALGGATEAFF. CDR3 DNA: TGTGCCAGCAGTGAAGCGCTTGGGGGGGCCACTGAAGCTTTCTTT.

This sequence joins TRBV5-6 and TRBJ2-7, with D unclear. Trimming stripped 3 bases from V and 2 bases from J, with 3 bases between. Germline V CDR1 and CDR2: SGHDT, YYEEEE. The length of the CDR3 is 11 residues. Here the CDR3 reads CASSYTYEQYF. In DNA, the CDR3 is TGTGCCAGCAGCTACACCTACGAGCAGTACTTC.

The V gene is TRBV5-4, the J gene TRBJ2-7, with TRBD1 matching over 8 bases. In germline, CDR1 is SGHNT, CDR2 YYREEE (reference sequence). This CDR3 region has 15 residues. V lost 2 bases, J lost 7 bases, and 11 bases stayed unmatched. The CDR3 spells CASSFYGNRGKEQYF. For the CDR3, the DNA is TGTGCCAGCAGCTTCTACGGAAACAGGGGGAAAGAGCAGTACTTC.